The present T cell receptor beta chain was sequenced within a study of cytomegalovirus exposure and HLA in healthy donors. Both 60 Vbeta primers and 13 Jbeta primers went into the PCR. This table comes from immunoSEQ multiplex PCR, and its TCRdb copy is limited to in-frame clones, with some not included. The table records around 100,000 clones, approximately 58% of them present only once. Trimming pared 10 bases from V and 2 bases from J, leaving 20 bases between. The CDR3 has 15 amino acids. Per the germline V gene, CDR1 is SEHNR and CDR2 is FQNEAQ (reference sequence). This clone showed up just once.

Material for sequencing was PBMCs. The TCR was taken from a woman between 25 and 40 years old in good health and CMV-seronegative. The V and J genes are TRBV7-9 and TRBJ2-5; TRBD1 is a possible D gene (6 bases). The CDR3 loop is CATNKGTSTQETQYF. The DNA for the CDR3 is TGTGCCACCAATAAGGGGACAAGCACGCAAGAGACCCAGTACTTC.